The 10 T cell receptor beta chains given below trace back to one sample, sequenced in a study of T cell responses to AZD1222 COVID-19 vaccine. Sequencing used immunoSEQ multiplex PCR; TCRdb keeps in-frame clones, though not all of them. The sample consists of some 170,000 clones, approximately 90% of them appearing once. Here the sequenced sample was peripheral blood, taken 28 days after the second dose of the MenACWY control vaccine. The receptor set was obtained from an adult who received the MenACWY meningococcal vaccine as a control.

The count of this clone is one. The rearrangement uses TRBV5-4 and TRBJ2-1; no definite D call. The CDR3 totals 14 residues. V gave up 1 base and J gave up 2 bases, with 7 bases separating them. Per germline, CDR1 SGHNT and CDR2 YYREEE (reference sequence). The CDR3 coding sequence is TGTGCCAGCAGCTTGTTGGGGACCTACAATGAGCAGTTCTTC. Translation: CASSLLGTYNEQFF.

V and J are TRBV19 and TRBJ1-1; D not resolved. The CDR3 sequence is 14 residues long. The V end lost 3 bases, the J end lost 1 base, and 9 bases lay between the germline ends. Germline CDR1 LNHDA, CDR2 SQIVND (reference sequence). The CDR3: CASSIMPANTEAFF. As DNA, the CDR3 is TGTGCCAGTAGTATTATGCCGGCGAACACTGAAGCTTTCTTT.

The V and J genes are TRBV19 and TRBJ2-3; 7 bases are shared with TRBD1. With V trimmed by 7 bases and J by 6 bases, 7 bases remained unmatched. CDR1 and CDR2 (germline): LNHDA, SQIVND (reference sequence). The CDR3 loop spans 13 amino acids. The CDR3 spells CASKITGVDTQYF. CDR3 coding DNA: TGTGCCAGTAAAATTACAGGGGTGGATACGCAGTATTTT.

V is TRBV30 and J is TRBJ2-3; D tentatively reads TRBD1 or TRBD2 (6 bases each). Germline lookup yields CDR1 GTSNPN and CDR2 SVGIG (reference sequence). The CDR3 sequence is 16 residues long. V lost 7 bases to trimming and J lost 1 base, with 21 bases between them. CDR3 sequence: CASTRDPRGGTDTQYF. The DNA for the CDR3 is TGTGCCTCCACCAGGGATCCTAGGGGGGGCACAGATACGCAGTATTTT.

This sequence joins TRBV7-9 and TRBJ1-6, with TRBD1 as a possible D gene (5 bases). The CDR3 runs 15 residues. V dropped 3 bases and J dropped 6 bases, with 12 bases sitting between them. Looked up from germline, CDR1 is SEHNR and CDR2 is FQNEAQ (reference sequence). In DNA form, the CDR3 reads TGTGCCAGCAGCTTGGGGCAGGGCGCTAATTCACCCCTCCACTTT. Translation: CASSLGQGANSPLHF.

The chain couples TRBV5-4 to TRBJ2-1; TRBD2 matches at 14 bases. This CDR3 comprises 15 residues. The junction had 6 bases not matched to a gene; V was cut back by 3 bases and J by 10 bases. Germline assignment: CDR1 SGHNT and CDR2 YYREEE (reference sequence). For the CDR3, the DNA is TGTGCCAGCAGCTGGACTAGCGGGAGGCTCGGGGAGCAGTTCTTC. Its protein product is CASSWTSGRLGEQFF.

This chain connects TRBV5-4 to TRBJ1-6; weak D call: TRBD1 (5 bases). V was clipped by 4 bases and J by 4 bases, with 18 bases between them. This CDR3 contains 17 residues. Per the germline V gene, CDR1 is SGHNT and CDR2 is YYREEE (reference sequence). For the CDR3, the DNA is TGTGCCAGCAGCCCCTACCCAGGGTATAATTATAATTCACCCCTCCACTTT. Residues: CASSPYPGYNYNSPLHF.

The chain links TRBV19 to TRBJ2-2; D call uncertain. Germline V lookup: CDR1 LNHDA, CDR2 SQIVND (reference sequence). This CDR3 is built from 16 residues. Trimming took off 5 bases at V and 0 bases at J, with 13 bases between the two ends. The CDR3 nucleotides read TGTGCCAGTAGTGGATGGGCTATACCGAACACCGGGGAGCTGTTTTTT. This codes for CASSGWAIPNTGELFF.

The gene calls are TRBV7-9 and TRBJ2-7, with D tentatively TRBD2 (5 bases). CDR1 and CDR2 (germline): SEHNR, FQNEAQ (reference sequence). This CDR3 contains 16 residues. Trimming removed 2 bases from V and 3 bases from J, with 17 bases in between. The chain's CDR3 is CASSLYGLAGDYEQYF. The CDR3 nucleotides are TGTGCCAGCAGCTTATATGGGTTGGCGGGTGACTACGAGCAGTACTTC.

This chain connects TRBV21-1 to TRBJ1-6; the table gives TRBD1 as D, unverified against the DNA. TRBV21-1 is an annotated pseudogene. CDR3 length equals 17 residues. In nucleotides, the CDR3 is TGTGCCAGCAGCAAAGTGAACCAACAAGACTATAATTCACCCCTCCACTTT. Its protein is CASSKVNQQDYNSPLHF.